A single TCR beta chain is shown here with its context. These data belong to a study of blood T cell repertoires in COVID-19. Study-level background: From the United States, Italy and Spain came samples of acute and convalescent COVID-19. Sources were T cells, B-cell-depleted T cells, or PBMCs; the material itself was cDNA or gDNA.

Original methodology: For nucleated cells, counts were estimated from reference gene primer amplification. Sequencing was performed with immunoSEQ multiplex PCR; in TCRdb, only in-frame clones are kept and a portion is missing. V, J and clone size are taken as reported in that table, and D and trimming were inferred from the DNA itself. The sample lists 100,000 to 150,000 clones; about nine tenths were seen once. Material for sequencing was peripheral blood. The origin of this receptor is a man in his fifties or sixties with acute or convalescent COVID-19.

The CDR3 is CASSPSSYNSPLHF. In DNA, the CDR3 is TGTGCCAGCAGCCCGAGCTCCTATAATTCACCCCTCCACTTT. The chain carries TRBV9 and TRBJ1-6; D not resolved. Trimming stripped 4 bases from V and 0 bases from J, with 5 bases between. The germline V gene encodes CDR1 SGDLS and CDR2 YYNGEE. This CDR3 has 14 residues.